This TCR beta chain was identified in a study of Graves' ophthalmopathy and Graves' hyperthyroidism. This clonotype turned up a few times. Mismatch with germline at one junction end may stem from a read error. CDR1 is KGHDR and CDR2 is SFDVKD in the germline V gene. The CDR3 contains 13 residues. The diagnosis was founded upon clinical symptoms, serum thyroxine, TRAb, thyroid ultrasound and orbital computed tomography. Using RNA transcripts, the TCR beta CDR3 regions were amplified. An opening RT-PCR round employed HTBI primers and preceded a second-round multiplex PCR. One entry per CDR3 protein, called by TCRdb with MiXCR from the multiplex PCR reads. The sample yields about 740,000 distinct CDR3 sequences, 40% seen once.

This chain uses TRBV24-1 with TRBJ1-5; D uncertain. Sequenced material: peripheral blood. This receptor was taken from an adult man with Graves' ophthalmopathy. For the CDR3, the DNA is TGTGCCAGCAGTTTAACATACAATCAGCCCCAGCATTTT. Protein: CASSLTYNQPQHF.